This paragraph covers one T cell receptor beta chain sequence. The antigen is undetermined. These data belong to a study of a mutant IDH1 vaccine in newly diagnosed glioma. Study-wide context: Before enrollment, patients got radiotherapy alone, temozolomide alone, or mostly the combination.

Study observations and caveats: Across multiple MHC alleles, approximately 93% of patients had vaccine-induced responses.

Sample time point: baseline, week 1 (first vaccination visit). Documented treatment: pre-vaccination baseline after standard-of-care therapy. Donors had new IDH1-mutant astrocytomas of WHO grade 3 or 4 (ATRX-lost). Only in-frame clones appear in the TCRdb table, and some are missing; sequencing was by immunoSEQ multiplex PCR. The table includes about 98,000 clones, roughly 89% detected once. Germline-derived CDR1 and CDR2 are SGHAT and FQNNGV. The CDR3 extends over 13 amino acids. Trimming pared 0 bases from V and 10 bases from J, leaving 12 bases between. V usage is TRBV11-2 and J usage is TRBJ1-1; no firm D call. The specimen comprised PBMCs, sampled from a glioma patient treated with radiotherapy, temozolomide or both. This sequence was found in a woman in her forties or fifties with glioma. The CDR3 reads CASSLDRGGTAFF. The CDR3, as DNA: TGTGCCAGCAGCTTAGATCGAGGTGGAACAGCTTTCTTT.